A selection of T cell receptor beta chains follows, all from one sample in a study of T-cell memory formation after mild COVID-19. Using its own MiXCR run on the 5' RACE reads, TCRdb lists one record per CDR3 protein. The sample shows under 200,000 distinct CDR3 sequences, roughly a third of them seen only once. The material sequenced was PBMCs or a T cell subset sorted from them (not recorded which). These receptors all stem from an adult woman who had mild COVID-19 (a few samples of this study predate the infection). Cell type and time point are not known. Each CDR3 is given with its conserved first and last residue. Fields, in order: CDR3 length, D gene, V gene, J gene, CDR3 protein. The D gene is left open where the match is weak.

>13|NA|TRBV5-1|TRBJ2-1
CASSLAPFNEQFF
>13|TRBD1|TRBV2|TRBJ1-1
CARVVPGGTEAFF
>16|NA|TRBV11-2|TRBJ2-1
CASSPYVEQRMREQFF
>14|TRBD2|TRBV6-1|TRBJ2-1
CASSVGTSGNEQFF
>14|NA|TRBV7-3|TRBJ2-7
CASSRSGGGGEQYF
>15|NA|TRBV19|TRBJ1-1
CASTVPGRYNTEAFF
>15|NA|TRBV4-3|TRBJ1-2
CASSQDRGADYGYTF
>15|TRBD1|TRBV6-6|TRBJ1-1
CASRADRGPNTEAFF
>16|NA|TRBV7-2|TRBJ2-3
CASSLAPGVSTDTQYF
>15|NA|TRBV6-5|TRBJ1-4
CASSTLGGSNEKLFF
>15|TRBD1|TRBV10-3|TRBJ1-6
CAISDETGEKSPIHF
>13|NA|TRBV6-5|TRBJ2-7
CATRAGARYEQYF
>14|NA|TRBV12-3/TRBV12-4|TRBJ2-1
CASSLDGRYNEQFF
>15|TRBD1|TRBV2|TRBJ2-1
CASSAGGQGGSEQFF
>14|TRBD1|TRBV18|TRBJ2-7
CASSPGQGRYEQYF
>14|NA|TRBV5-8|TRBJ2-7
CASSLYLGSYEQYF